The rows below give T cell receptor beta chains drawn from one sample of a study of shared clonotypes between healthy human individuals. Profiled with immunoSEQ multiplex PCR; TCRdb holds only in-frame clones, not every one. The sample has over a million clones; roughly 70% are singletons. Specimen: memory CD4+ T cells sorted from blood. The receptors derive from a man aged 18 to 30 in good health. CDR3s include the opening cysteine and the closing phenylalanine or tryptophan. The D gene is left open where the match is weak. Clone sizes are given selectively: once, few, many, or a class where the clone is expanded.

CDR3 protein: CASRGPLRETQYF
CDR3 DNA: TGTGCCAGCAGGGGCCCTCTACGTGAGACCCAGTACTTC
D gene: NA
clone size: NA
V gene: TRBV2
J gene: TRBJ2-5

CDR3 protein: CASSRFDEETQYF
CDR3 DNA: TGTGCCAGCAGCCGGTTCGACGAAGAGACCCAGTACTTC
D gene: NA
clone size: NA
V gene: TRBV7-9
J gene: TRBJ2-5

CDR3 protein: CASSLPSTEAFF
CDR3 DNA: TGTGCCAGCAGCTTGCCGTCCACTGAAGCTTTCTTT
D gene: NA
clone size: NA
V gene: TRBV5-6
J gene: TRBJ1-1

CDR3 protein: CASSSVGHPRETQYF
CDR3 DNA: TGTGCCAGCAGCTCCGTCGGACACCCGAGGGAGACCCAGTACTTC
D gene: NA
clone size: NA
V gene: TRBV11-1
J gene: TRBJ2-5

CDR3 protein: CASSSDPTVGYGYTF
CDR3 DNA: TGCGCCAGCAGCTCGGACCCGACAGTGGGCTATGGCTACACCTTC
D gene: NA
clone size: NA
V gene: TRBV5-1
J gene: TRBJ1-2

CDR3 protein: CASTSYGTEAFF
CDR3 DNA: TGTGCCAGCACGTCTTACGGAACTGAAGCTTTCTTT
D gene: NA
clone size: once
V gene: TRBV6-5
J gene: TRBJ1-1

CDR3 protein: CASSKSKEAAEAFF
CDR3 DNA: TGTGCCAGTAGTAAGAGTAAGGAGGCGGCTGAAGCTTTCTTT
D gene: NA
clone size: NA
V gene: TRBV19
J gene: TRBJ1-1

CDR3 protein: CAISGQGEGYGYTF
CDR3 DNA: TGTGCCATCAGTGGACAGGGAGAGGGCTATGGCTACACCTTC
D gene: TRBD1
clone size: NA
V gene: TRBV10-3
J gene: TRBJ1-2

CDR3 protein: CASSAPTGGRTGELFF
CDR3 DNA: TGTGCCAGCAGCGCCCCAACGGGGGGAAGGACCGGGGAGCTGTTTTTT
D gene: TRBD2
clone size: NA
V gene: TRBV28
J gene: TRBJ2-2

CDR3 protein: CASSQGGDKRTEAFF
CDR3 DNA: TGTGCCAGCTCACAAGGGGGTGACAAGCGAACTGAAGCTTTCTTT
D gene: NA
clone size: NA
V gene: TRBV18
J gene: TRBJ1-1

CDR3 protein: CASSRTGGSNQPQHF
CDR3 DNA: TGTGCCAGCAGCCGCACAGGGGGCAGCAATCAGCCCCAGCATTTT
D gene: TRBD1
clone size: once
V gene: TRBV7-3
J gene: TRBJ1-5

CDR3 protein: CASSESMGLKTQYF
CDR3 DNA: TGCGCCAGCAGTGAGTCAATGGGTCTGAAGACCCAGTACTTC
D gene: NA
clone size: NA
V gene: TRBV10-1
J gene: TRBJ2-5

CDR3 protein: CASSFGGGGEQYF
CDR3 DNA: TGTGCCAGCAGTTTTGGGGGGGGCGGCGAGCAGTACTTC
D gene: NA
clone size: NA
V gene: TRBV27
J gene: TRBJ2-7

CDR3 protein: CASSRPSSGNTIYF
CDR3 DNA: TGTGCCAGCAGCCGGCCTAGCTCTGGAAACACCATATATTTT
D gene: NA
clone size: NA
V gene: TRBV5-6
J gene: TRBJ1-3

CDR3 protein: CASSGSSSNQPQHF
CDR3 DNA: TGTGCCAGTAGTGGCTCCTCTAGCAATCAGCCCCAGCATTTT
D gene: NA
clone size: NA
V gene: TRBV19
J gene: TRBJ1-5

CDR3 protein: CASSYAVGSGYEQYF
CDR3 DNA: TGTGCCAGCAGTTACGCTGTCGGGAGCGGTTACGAGCAGTACTTC
D gene: NA
clone size: once
V gene: TRBV6-6
J gene: TRBJ2-7

CDR3 protein: CASSPRGREGPSEQFF
CDR3 DNA: TGTGCCAGCAGCCCCAGGGGGCGGGAGGGCCCTAGTGAGCAGTTCTTC
D gene: NA
clone size: NA
V gene: TRBV9
J gene: TRBJ2-1

CDR3 protein: CASSQRGGAFF
CDR3 DNA: TGCGCCAGCAGCCAACGAGGTGGAGCTTTCTTT
D gene: NA
clone size: NA
V gene: TRBV4-1
J gene: TRBJ1-1

CDR3 protein: CASSLVAAGETQYF
CDR3 DNA: TGTGCCAGCAGCTTAGTGGCAGCCGGAGAGACCCAGTACTTC
D gene: NA
clone size: NA
V gene: TRBV11-1
J gene: TRBJ2-5

CDR3 protein: CAISALHTEAFF
CDR3 DNA: TGTGCCATCAGTGCCCTCCACACTGAAGCTTTCTTT
D gene: NA
clone size: NA
V gene: TRBV10-3
J gene: TRBJ1-1

CDR3 protein: CASSYNQNTEAFF
CDR3 DNA: TGTGCCAGCAGTTATAACCAGAACACTGAAGCTTTCTTT
D gene: NA
clone size: NA
V gene: TRBV6-6
J gene: TRBJ1-1

CDR3 protein: CASSADREAGELFF
CDR3 DNA: TGTGCCAGCAGTGCAGACCGTGAGGCCGGGGAGCTGTTTTTT
D gene: NA
clone size: once
V gene: TRBV6-4
J gene: TRBJ2-2

CDR3 protein: CASSPRTGYNQPQHF
CDR3 DNA: TGTGCCAGCTCACCACGGACAGGGTACAATCAGCCCCAGCATTTT
D gene: TRBD1
clone size: NA
V gene: TRBV18
J gene: TRBJ1-5

CDR3 protein: CASSLSSGVNEKLFF
CDR3 DNA: TGCGCCAGCAGCTTGTCTTCAGGGGTTAATGAAAAACTGTTTTTT
D gene: NA
clone size: few
V gene: TRBV5-1
J gene: TRBJ1-4

CDR3 protein: CAWSRVSINQPQHF
CDR3 DNA: TGTGCCTGGAGTAGGGTCAGCATCAATCAGCCCCAGCATTTT
D gene: NA
clone size: NA
V gene: TRBV30
J gene: TRBJ1-5

CDR3 protein: CASSADRLFSYTF
CDR3 DNA: TGTGCCAGCAGCGCGGACAGGTTATTTAGCTACACCTTC
D gene: TRBD1
clone size: once
V gene: TRBV5-4
J gene: TRBJ1-2

CDR3 protein: CASSKKGYSSGNTIYF
CDR3 DNA: TGTGCCAGCAGCAAAAAAGGCTACAGCTCTGGAAACACCATATATTTT
D gene: NA
clone size: few
V gene: TRBV21-1
J gene: TRBJ1-3

CDR3 protein: CASSMVERGNYGYTF
CDR3 DNA: TGTGCCAGTAGTATGGTGGAACGGGGCAACTATGGCTACACCTTC
D gene: NA
clone size: few
V gene: TRBV19
J gene: TRBJ1-2

CDR3 protein: CASKGNGDEQYF
CDR3 DNA: TGTGCCAGCAAGGGAAACGGGGACGAGCAGTACTTC
D gene: NA
clone size: once
V gene: TRBV2
J gene: TRBJ2-7

CDR3 protein: CASSKDLAGRGGNQPQHF
CDR3 DNA: TGTGCCAGCAGCAAGGACCTAGCGGGGCGCGGGGGCAATCAGCCCCAGCATTTT
D gene: NA
clone size: NA
V gene: TRBV21-1
J gene: TRBJ1-5

CDR3 protein: CASSSGTSGGSGRPIYF
CDR3 DNA: TGCGCCAGCAGCTCCGGGACTAGCGGGGGGTCGGGGCGCCCCATTTACTTC
D gene: TRBD2
clone size: NA
V gene: TRBV5-1
J gene: TRBJ2-7

CDR3 protein: CASSSLDRDRNTQYF
CDR3 DNA: TGTGCCAGCAGCTCCTTAGACAGGGATCGTAATACGCAGTATTTT
D gene: TRBD1
clone size: NA
V gene: TRBV5-6
J gene: TRBJ2-3

CDR3 protein: CASSALQGFQETQYF
CDR3 DNA: TGTGCCAGCAGCGCCTTACAGGGATTCCAAGAGACCCAGTACTTC
D gene: NA
clone size: NA
V gene: TRBV9
J gene: TRBJ2-5

CDR3 protein: CASNVGLATNEKLFF
CDR3 DNA: TGTGCCAGCAATGTCGGGCTTGCAACTAATGAAAAACTGTTTTTT
D gene: NA
clone size: NA
V gene: TRBV2
J gene: TRBJ1-4

CDR3 protein: CASSSQQGPNEKLFF
CDR3 DNA: TGCGCCAGCAGCTCACAACAGGGTCCTAATGAAAAACTGTTTTTT
D gene: NA
clone size: once
V gene: TRBV5-1
J gene: TRBJ1-4

CDR3 protein: CASKVGTTSYEQYF
CDR3 DNA: TGTGCCAGCAAGGTAGGAACCACCTCCTACGAGCAGTACTTC
D gene: NA
clone size: NA
V gene: TRBV6-6
J gene: TRBJ2-7

CDR3 protein: CASRDRAVGYYGYTF
CDR3 DNA: TGTGCCAGCCGGGACAGGGCGGTTGGTTACTATGGCTACACCTTC
D gene: TRBD1
clone size: NA
V gene: TRBV6-6
J gene: TRBJ1-2

CDR3 protein: CASSDTSGSYEQYF
CDR3 DNA: TGTGCCAGCAGTGATACTAGCGGTTCCTACGAGCAGTACTTC
D gene: TRBD2
clone size: NA
V gene: TRBV2
J gene: TRBJ2-7

CDR3 protein: CASSLIFGLAGAYNEQFF
CDR3 DNA: TGTGCCAGCAGCTTAATTTTCGGGCTAGCGGGAGCCTACAATGAGCAGTTCTTC
D gene: TRBD2
clone size: NA
V gene: TRBV11-2
J gene: TRBJ2-1

CDR3 protein: CASSLFSTPNTGELFF
CDR3 DNA: TGCGCCAGCAGCTTGTTTAGTACTCCCAACACCGGGGAGCTGTTTTTT
D gene: NA
clone size: NA
V gene: TRBV5-1
J gene: TRBJ2-2

CDR3 protein: CAISSGATVTGELFF
CDR3 DNA: TGTGCCATCAGTAGCGGGGCGACCGTCACCGGGGAGCTGTTTTTT
D gene: TRBD2
clone size: few
V gene: TRBV10-3
J gene: TRBJ2-2

CDR3 protein: CAWSAIRAEKLFF
CDR3 DNA: TGTGCCTGGAGTGCCATAAGGGCCGAAAAACTGTTTTTT
D gene: NA
clone size: NA
V gene: TRBV30
J gene: TRBJ1-4

CDR3 protein: CASNDRAGTDTQYF
CDR3 DNA: TGTGCTAGCAATGACAGGGCGGGCACAGATACGCAGTATTTT
D gene: TRBD1
clone size: NA
V gene: TRBV12-5
J gene: TRBJ2-3

CDR3 protein: CASSPPGTGNQPQHF
CDR3 DNA: TGTGCCAGCAGCCCGCCCGGGACAGGGAATCAGCCCCAGCATTTT
D gene: TRBD1
clone size: NA
V gene: TRBV28
J gene: TRBJ1-5

CDR3 protein: CASSFRSLGGELFF
CDR3 DNA: TGTGCCAGCAGTTTCCGGTCTCTCGGGGGGGAGCTGTTTTTT
D gene: NA
clone size: few
V gene: TRBV28
J gene: TRBJ2-2

CDR3 protein: CASSQARGYGGNTIYF
CDR3 DNA: TGCGCCAGCAGCCAAGCCCGAGGCTACGGTGGAAACACCATATATTTT
D gene: NA
clone size: NA
V gene: TRBV4-3
J gene: TRBJ1-3

CDR3 protein: CASSSGLGPSGANVLTF
CDR3 DNA: TGTGCCAGTAGTTCTGGACTGGGGCCTTCAGGGGCCAACGTCCTGACTTTC
D gene: NA
clone size: once
V gene: TRBV19
J gene: TRBJ2-6

CDR3 protein: CASSGGTHSNQPQHF
CDR3 DNA: TGTGCCAGTTCCGGAGGGACCCATAGCAATCAGCCCCAGCATTTT
D gene: NA
clone size: NA
V gene: TRBV19
J gene: TRBJ1-5

CDR3 protein: CSVAGGGNQPQHF
CDR3 DNA: TGCAGCGTTGCAGGGGGCGGCAATCAGCCCCAGCATTTT
D gene: TRBD1
clone size: NA
V gene: TRBV29-1
J gene: TRBJ1-5

CDR3 protein: CASLGRYNSGNTIYF
CDR3 DNA: TGTGCCAGCCTAGGACGTTATAATTCTGGAAACACCATATATTTT
D gene: NA
clone size: NA
V gene: TRBV6-5
J gene: TRBJ1-3

CDR3 protein: CASSAGTSGSWSLFF
CDR3 DNA: TGCGCCAGCAGTGCCGGGACTAGCGGGAGTTGGAGTCTGTTCTTC
D gene: TRBD2
clone size: NA
V gene: TRBV10-1
J gene: TRBJ2-1

CDR3 protein: CASSVAYEQYF
CDR3 DNA: TGTGCCAGCAGCGTGGCCTACGAGCAGTACTTC
D gene: NA
clone size: NA
V gene: TRBV7-9
J gene: TRBJ2-7

CDR3 protein: CAISEGASGGNEQFF
CDR3 DNA: TGTGCCATCAGTGAAGGGGCTAGCGGGGGGAATGAGCAGTTCTTC
D gene: TRBD2
clone size: many
V gene: TRBV10-3
J gene: TRBJ2-1

CDR3 protein: CASSRPSTDTQYF
CDR3 DNA: TGTGCCAGCAGCCGACCGAGCACAGATACGCAGTATTTT
D gene: NA
clone size: once
V gene: TRBV7-2
J gene: TRBJ2-3

CDR3 protein: CASSPGQGGYEQYF
CDR3 DNA: TGCGCCAGCAGCCCGGGACAGGGGGGCTACGAGCAGTACTTC
D gene: TRBD1
clone size: NA
V gene: TRBV5-1
J gene: TRBJ2-7